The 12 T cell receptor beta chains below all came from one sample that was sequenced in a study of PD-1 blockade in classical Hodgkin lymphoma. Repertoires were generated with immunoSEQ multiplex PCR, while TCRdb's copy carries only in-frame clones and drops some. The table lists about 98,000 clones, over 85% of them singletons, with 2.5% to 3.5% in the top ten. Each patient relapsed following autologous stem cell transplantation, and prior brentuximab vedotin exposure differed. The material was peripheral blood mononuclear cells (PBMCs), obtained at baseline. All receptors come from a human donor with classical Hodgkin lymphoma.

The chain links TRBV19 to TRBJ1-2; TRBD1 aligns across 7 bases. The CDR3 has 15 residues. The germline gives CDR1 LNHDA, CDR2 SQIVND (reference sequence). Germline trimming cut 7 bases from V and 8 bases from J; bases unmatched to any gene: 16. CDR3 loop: CASTPGNRGRQGYTF. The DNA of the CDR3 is TGTGCCAGTACCCCTGGGAACAGGGGTCGTCAGGGCTACACCTTC. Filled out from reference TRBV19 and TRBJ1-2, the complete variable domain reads DGGITQSPKYLFRKEGQNVTLSCEQNLNHDAMYWYRQDPGQGLRLIYYSQIVNDFQKGDIAEGYSVSREKKESFPLTVTSAQKNPTAFYLCASTPGNRGRQGYTFGSGTRLTVV.

The CDR3 sequence: CASSAIAGGHNEQFF. The CDR3 bases are TGCGCCAGCAGCGCAATAGCGGGAGGCCACAATGAGCAGTTCTTC. The chain couples TRBV5-1 to TRBJ2-1, with TRBD2 matching over 10 bases. V shed 4 bases, J shed 5 bases, and the junction held 6 bases outside the gene matches. CDR3 length: 15 residues. Germline lookup yields CDR1 SGHRS and CDR2 YFSETQ. Full variable domain (missing parts from reference TRBV5-1 and TRBJ2-1): KAGVTQTPRYLIKTRGQQVTLSCSPISGHRSVSWYQQTPGQGLQFLFEYFSETQRNKGNFPGRFSGRQFSNSRSEMNVSTLELGDSALYLCASSAIAGGHNEQFFGPGTRLTVL.

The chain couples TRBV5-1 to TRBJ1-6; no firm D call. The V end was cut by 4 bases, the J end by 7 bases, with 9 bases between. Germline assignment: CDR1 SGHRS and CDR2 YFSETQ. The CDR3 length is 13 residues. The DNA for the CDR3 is TGCGCCAGCAGCACGGAAGGGAATTCACCCCTCCACTTT. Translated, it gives CASSTEGNSPLHF.

CDR3 region: CASSLSYEQYF. Here the CDR3 DNA reads TGTGCCAGCAGCTTATCCTACGAGCAGTACTTC. This rearrangement joins TRBV7-9 to TRBJ2-7, with D unclear. Trimming stripped 2 bases from V and 1 base from J, with 0 bases between. This CDR3 contains 11 residues. CDR1 and CDR2 (germline): SEHNR, FQNEAQ (reference sequence).

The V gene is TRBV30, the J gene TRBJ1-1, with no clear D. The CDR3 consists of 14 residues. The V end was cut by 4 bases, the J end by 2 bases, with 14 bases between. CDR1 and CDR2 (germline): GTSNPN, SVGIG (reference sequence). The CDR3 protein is CAWNPGRKNTEAFF. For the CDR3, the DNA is TGTGCCTGGAATCCCGGGAGGAAAAACACTGAAGCTTTCTTT.

The CDR3 DNA is TGTGCCTGGACATCCCTAGCGGGATCTTTCGGGACCCAGTACTTC. It is translated as CAWTSLAGSFGTQYF. The genes are TRBV30 and TRBJ2-5; 9 bases agree with TRBD2. The trim removed 4 bases at V and 7 bases at J, leaving 13 bases unmatched. The CDR3 has 15 amino acids. Germline lookup yields CDR1 GTSNPN and CDR2 SVGIG (reference sequence).

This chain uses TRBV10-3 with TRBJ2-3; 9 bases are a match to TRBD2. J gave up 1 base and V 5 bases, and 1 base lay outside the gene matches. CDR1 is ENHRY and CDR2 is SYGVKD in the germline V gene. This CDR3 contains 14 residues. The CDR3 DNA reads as TGTGCCATCAGTTTAGCGGGGGGCACAGATACGCAGTATTTT. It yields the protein CAISLAGGTDTQYF.

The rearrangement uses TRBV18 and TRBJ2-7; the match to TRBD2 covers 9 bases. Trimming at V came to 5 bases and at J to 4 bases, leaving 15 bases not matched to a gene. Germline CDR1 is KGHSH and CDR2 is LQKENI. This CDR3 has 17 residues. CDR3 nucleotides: TGTGCCAGCTCATCATCACCGATTAGCGGGAGTGTATACGAGCAGTACTTC. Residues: CASSSSPISGSVYEQYF.

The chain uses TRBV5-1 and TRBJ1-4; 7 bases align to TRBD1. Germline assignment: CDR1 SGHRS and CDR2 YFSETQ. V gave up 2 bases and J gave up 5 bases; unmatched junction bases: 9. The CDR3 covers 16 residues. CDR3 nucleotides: TGCGCCAGCAGCTTTGCGTCCGCAGGGGGGAATGAAAAACTGTTTTTT. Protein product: CASSFASAGGNEKLFF.

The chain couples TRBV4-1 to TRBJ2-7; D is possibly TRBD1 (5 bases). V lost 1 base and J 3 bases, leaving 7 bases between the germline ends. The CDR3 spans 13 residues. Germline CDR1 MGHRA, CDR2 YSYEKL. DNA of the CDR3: TGCGCCAGCAGCCAAGCTCAGGGCTACGAGCAGTACTTC. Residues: CASSQAQGYEQYF.

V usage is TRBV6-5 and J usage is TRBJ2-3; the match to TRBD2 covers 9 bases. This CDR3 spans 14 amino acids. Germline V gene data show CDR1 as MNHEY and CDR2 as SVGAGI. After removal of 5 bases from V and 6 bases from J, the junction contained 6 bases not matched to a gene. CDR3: CASSASGIMDTQYF. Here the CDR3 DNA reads TGTGCCAGCAGTGCTAGCGGGATCATGGATACGCAGTATTTT.

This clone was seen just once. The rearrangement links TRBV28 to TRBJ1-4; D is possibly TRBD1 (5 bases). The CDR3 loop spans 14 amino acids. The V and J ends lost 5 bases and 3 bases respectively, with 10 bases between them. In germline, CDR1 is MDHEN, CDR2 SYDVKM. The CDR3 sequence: CASSRGFANEKLFF. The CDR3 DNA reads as TGTGCCAGCAGTCGGGGGTTTGCTAATGAAAAACTGTTTTTT.